One and the same sample provided the 8 T cell receptor beta chains below, sequenced in a study of T-cell memory formation after mild COVID-19. TCRdb reprocessed the 5' RACE reads with MiXCR, giving one entry per CDR3 protein. The sample has around 250,000 distinct CDR3 sequences, over 8.5% seen once. Sequencing was done on a sample of PBMCs or a T cell subset sorted from them (not recorded which). These receptors were collected from a man between 18 and 29 years old who had mild COVID-19 (a few samples of this study predate the infection). Cell type and time point are not known.

This clonotype was observed many times. The chain carries TRBV7-9 and TRBJ2-7; 7 bases are a match to TRBD2. CDR1 and CDR2 from the germline V gene are SEHNR and FQNEAQ (reference sequence). The CDR3 consists of 12 residues. After removal of 3 bases from V and 6 bases from J, the junction contained 2 bases not matched to a gene. CDR3 sequence: CASSFTGGEQYV. In DNA, the CDR3 is TGTGCCAGCAGCTTCACGGGGGGCGAGCAGTACGTC.

This clonotype was picked up a small number of times. The gene calls are TRBV18 and TRBJ1-1, with TRBD1 matching over 7 bases. This CDR3 region has 16 residues. The germline V gene has CDR1 KGHSH and CDR2 LQKENI. The V gene end was trimmed by 1 base and the J gene end by 0 bases; junction bases not matched to a gene: 5. The CDR3 DNA sequence: TGTGCCAGCTCACCACGGAACAGGGGTTTGAACACTGAAGCTTTCTTT. Translation: CASSPRNRGLNTEAFF.

This clonotype was observed a handful of times. The chain recombines TRBV11-2 with TRBJ1-6; D might be TRBD1 (5 bases). Germline V gene sequence: CDR1 SGHAT, CDR2 FQNNGV. This CDR3 has 16 amino acids. V was pared by 3 bases and J by 6 bases, with 15 bases between. For the CDR3, the DNA is TGTGCCAGCAGCTTCTCAGTGTGGGGGGGTAATTCACCCCTCCACTTT. This translates into CASSFSVWGGNSPLHF.

This clonotype has more than one count but fewer than ten. The chain has TRBV6-1 and TRBJ1-5; TRBD1 is a possible D gene (6 bases). CDR3 length: 15 amino acids. Germline loops: CDR1 MNHNS, CDR2 SASEGT. Deletions cut 7 bases from V and 5 bases from J, with 18 bases between. The CDR3 nucleotides are TGTGCCAGCATCCCGGACAGCGCGGGTTATCAGCCCCAGCATTTT. This translates into CASIPDSAGYQPQHF.

This clonotype was seen a few times. The chain couples TRBV5-6 to TRBJ2-2; no clear D. The CDR3 has 14 amino acids. V lost 4 bases, J lost 7 bases, and 14 bases lay in between. Germline CDR1 reads SGHDT; CDR2 reads YYEEEE. For the CDR3, the DNA is TGTGCCAGCAGCCCTTACAATGGGCGCGGGGAGCTGTTTTTT. Its protein product is CASSPYNGRGELFF.

This clonotype showed up just a few times. The V and J genes are TRBV20-1 and TRBJ2-3, with 9 positions matching TRBD1. CDR1 and CDR2 (germline): DFQATT, SNEGSKA (reference sequence). The CDR3 consists of 15 residues. V gave up 3 bases and J gave up 2 bases; unmatched junction bases: 6. The CDR3 nucleotides are TGCAGTGCTAGGGGGGACAGGGAGGCCACAGATACGCAGTATTTT. Translated, it gives CSARGDREATDTQYF.

This chain connects TRBV30 to TRBJ1-1; D is ambiguous. The germline CDR1 and CDR2 sequences are GTSNPN and SVGIG (reference sequence). This CDR3 spans 15 amino acids. Trimming removed 2 bases from V and 0 bases from J, with 13 bases in between. CDR3 region: CAWSTLPNMNTEAFF. CDR3 coding DNA: TGTGCCTGGAGTACTTTGCCCAACATGAACACTGAAGCTTTCTTT.

The rearrangement uses TRBV7-9 and TRBJ1-1; D not certain. Between the trimmed V and J ends, which lost 3 bases and 9 bases, there was a span of 11 bases. Germline loops: CDR1 SEHNR, CDR2 FQNEAQ (reference sequence). This CDR3 has 12 amino acids. The CDR3 DNA follows: TGTGCCAGCAGCTTTGATCAGGACCAAGCTTTCTTT. Its translation: CASSFDQDQAFF. The full variable domain, its missing parts supplied by reference TRBV7-9 and TRBJ1-1, is DTGVSQNPRHKITKRGQNVTFRCDPISEHNRLYWYRQTLGQGPEFLTYFQNEAQLEKSRLLSDRFSAERPKGSFSTLEIQRTEQGDSAMYLCASSFDQDQAFFGQGTRLTVV.